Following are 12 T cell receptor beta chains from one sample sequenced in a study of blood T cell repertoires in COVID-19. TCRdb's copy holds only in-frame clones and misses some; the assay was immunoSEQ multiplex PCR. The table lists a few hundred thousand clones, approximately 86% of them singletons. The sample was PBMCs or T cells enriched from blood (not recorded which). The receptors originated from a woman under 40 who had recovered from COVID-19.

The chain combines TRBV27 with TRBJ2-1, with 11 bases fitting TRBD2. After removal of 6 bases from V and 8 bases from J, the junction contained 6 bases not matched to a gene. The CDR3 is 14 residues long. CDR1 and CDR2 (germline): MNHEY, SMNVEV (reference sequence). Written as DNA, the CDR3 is TGTGCCAGCAGGGCTAGCGGGAGGATCGATGAGCAGTTCTTC. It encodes CASRASGRIDEQFF.

CDR3 loop: CASSFARGFRETQYF. CDR3 DNA sequence: TGTGCCAGCAGCTTCGCTCGAGGGTTCCGAGAGACCCAGTACTTC. The chain is built from TRBV5-4 and TRBJ2-5; TRBD2 might be the D (5 bases). Germline loops: CDR1 SGHNT, CDR2 YYREEE (reference sequence). V lost 2 bases and J 4 bases, leaving 15 bases between the germline ends. The CDR3 spans 15 residues.

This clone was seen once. CDR3 coding DNA: TGTGCCAGCAACCTACGAGGGAGGAGGGAGACCCAGTACTTC. Amino acids: CASNLRGRRETQYF. The genes are TRBV27 and TRBJ2-5; a possible D gene is TRBD2 (6 bases). Germline assignment: CDR1 MNHEY and CDR2 SMNVEV (reference sequence). The V and J ends lost 7 bases and 5 bases respectively, with 17 bases between them. The CDR3 runs to 14 residues.

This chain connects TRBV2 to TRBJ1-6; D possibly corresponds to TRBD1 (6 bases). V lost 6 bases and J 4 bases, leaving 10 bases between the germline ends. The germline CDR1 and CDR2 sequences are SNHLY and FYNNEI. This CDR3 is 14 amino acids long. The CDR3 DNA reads TGTGCCAGCAGGACAGGCTATTATAATTCACCCCTCCACTTT. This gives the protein CASRTGYYNSPLHF.

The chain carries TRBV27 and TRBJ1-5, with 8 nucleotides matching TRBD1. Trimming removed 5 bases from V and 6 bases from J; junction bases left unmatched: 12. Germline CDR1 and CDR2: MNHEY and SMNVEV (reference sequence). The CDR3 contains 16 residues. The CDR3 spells CASSPLQGVMGQPQHF. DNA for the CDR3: TGTGCCAGCAGTCCCTTACAGGGGGTGATGGGTCAGCCCCAGCATTTT.

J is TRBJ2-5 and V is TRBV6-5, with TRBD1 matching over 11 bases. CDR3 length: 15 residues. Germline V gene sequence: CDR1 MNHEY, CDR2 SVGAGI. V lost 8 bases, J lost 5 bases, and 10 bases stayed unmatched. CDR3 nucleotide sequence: TGTGCCAGCTCGGACAGGGGGCTTAACAGGGAGACCCAGTACTTC. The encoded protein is CASSDRGLNRETQYF.

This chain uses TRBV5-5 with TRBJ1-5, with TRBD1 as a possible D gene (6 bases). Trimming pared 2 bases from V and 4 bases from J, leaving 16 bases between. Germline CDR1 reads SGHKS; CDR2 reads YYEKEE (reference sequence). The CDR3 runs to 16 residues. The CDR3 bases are TGTGCCAGCAGCTTACGATATTCGGACAGAAATCAGCCCCAGCATTTT. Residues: CASSLRYSDRNQPQHF.

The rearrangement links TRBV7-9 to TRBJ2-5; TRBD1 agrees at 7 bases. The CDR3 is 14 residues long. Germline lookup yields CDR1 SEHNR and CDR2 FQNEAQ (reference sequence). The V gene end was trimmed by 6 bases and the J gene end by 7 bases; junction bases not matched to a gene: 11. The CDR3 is CASSSRQGSVTQYF. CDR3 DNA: TGTGCCAGCAGTTCACGACAGGGAAGTGTGACCCAGTACTTC.

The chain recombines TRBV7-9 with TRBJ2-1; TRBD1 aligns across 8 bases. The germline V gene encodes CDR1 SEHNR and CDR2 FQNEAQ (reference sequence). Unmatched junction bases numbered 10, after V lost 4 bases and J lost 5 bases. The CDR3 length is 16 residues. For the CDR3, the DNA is TGTGCCAGCAGCTATACAGGGGGTCGGCTCAACAATGAGCAGTTCTTC. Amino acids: CASSYTGGRLNNEQFF.

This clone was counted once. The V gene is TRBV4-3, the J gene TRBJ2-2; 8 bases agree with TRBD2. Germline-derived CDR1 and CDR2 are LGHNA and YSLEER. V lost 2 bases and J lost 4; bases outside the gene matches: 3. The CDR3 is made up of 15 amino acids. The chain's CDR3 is CASSQTGGPTGELFF. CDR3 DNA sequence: TGCGCCAGCAGCCAAACGGGGGGGCCCACCGGGGAGCTGTTTTTT.

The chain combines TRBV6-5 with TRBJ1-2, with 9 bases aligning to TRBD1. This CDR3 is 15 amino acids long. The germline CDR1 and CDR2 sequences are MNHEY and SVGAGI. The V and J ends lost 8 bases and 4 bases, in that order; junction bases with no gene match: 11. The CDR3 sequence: CASRDRDSPIYGYTF. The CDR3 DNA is TGTGCCAGCCGGGACAGGGACTCCCCGATCTATGGCTACACCTTC.

In DNA, the CDR3 is TGCGCCAGCGGAGCCGGTTACACCGGGGAGCTGTTTTTT. Translation gives CASGAGYTGELFF. This chain uses TRBV4-1 with TRBJ2-2; D is unclear. The germline V gene has CDR1 MGHRA and CDR2 YSYEKL. The CDR3 totals 13 residues. The V end was cut by 8 bases, the J end by 3 bases, with 10 bases between.